The 28 T cell receptor beta chains reported below all come from one sample, sequenced in a study of identical twins. From the 5' RACE reads, TCRdb called clonotypes with MiXCR, one entry per CDR3 protein. The top ten clones hold about 1.6% of a sample with around 960,000 distinct CDR3 sequences, approximately 13% of them seen once. These same records also appear under a second study, on yellow fever vaccine responses in identical twins.

Sequencing was performed on PBMCs. Receptors originate from a woman aged 18-30 years in good health.

This clonotype was recorded many times. The chain is built from TRBV4-1 and TRBJ2-1; TRBD2 agrees at 14 bases. V lost 2 bases and J lost 5; bases outside the gene matches: 5. The CDR3 runs 17 residues. CDR1 and CDR2 from the germline V gene are MGHRA and YSYEKL. The DNA for the CDR3 is TGCGCCAGCAGCCAAACCGGGACTAGCGGGAGTCACAATGAGCAGTTCTTC. As protein: CASSQTGTSGSHNEQFF.

This chain links TRBV6-1 with TRBJ2-7, with TRBD2 matching 13 bases. With 7 bases clipped from V and 4 bases from J, the junction kept 7 bases outside the gene matches. The CDR3 totals 15 residues. Germline CDR1 is MNHNS and CDR2 is SASEGT. CDR3 coding DNA: TGTGCCAGCAACCCGGGACTAGCGGGAAGGTACGAGCAGTACTTC. Amino acid sequence: CASNPGLAGRYEQYF.

This clonotype was counted only a few times. The J gene is TRBJ2-3, the V gene TRBV11-2, with D perhaps matching TRBD1 (6 bases). CDR1 is SGHAT, CDR2 FQNNGV, per germline. V was shortened by 5 bases and J by 9 bases, with 12 bases between the two germline ends. This CDR3 has 12 amino acids. CDR3 amino acids: CASSGQGPTQYF. The CDR3 DNA sequence: TGTGCCAGCAGCGGGCAGGGGCCCACGCAGTATTTT.

The chain links TRBV5-1 to TRBJ1-6, with TRBD1 matching 7 bases. V trimming: 5 bases; J trimming: 8 bases; junction bases outside the gene matches: 4. CDR1 is SGHRS, CDR2 YFSETQ, per germline. The CDR3 has 13 residues. The CDR3 nucleotides read TGCGCCAGCAGGCCCACAGGGGATTCACCCCTCCACTTT. Amino acids: CASRPTGDSPLHF.

This clonotype showed up just a few times. The chain couples TRBV28 to TRBJ2-3; TRBD2 matches 10 bases. Per the germline V gene, CDR1 is MDHEN and CDR2 is SYDVKM. Trimming took 3 bases from V and 4 from J; bases not matched to a gene: 4. The CDR3 has 15 residues. The CDR3 sequence: CASSFLAGVADTQYF. CDR3 DNA: TGTGCCAGCAGTTTCCTAGCGGGAGTTGCAGATACGCAGTATTTT.

The chain is built from TRBV12-3 or TRBV12-4 and TRBJ2-5; D is ambiguous. The CDR3 loop spans 13 amino acids. V gave up 2 bases and J gave up 3 bases, with 7 bases separating them. The CDR3 reads CASSLYEKETQYF. The CDR3 nucleotides read TGTGCCAGCAGTTTATACGAGAAAGAGACCCAGTACTTC.

This clonotype was seen only a few times. This chain joins TRBV6-2 or TRBV6-3 and TRBJ2-2; D might be TRBD1 (6 bases). The length of the CDR3 is 13 residues. Germline V lookup: CDR1 MNHEY, CDR2 SVGEGT. Deletions cut 6 bases from V and 6 bases from J, with 11 bases between. CDR3 amino acids: CASRIDRSGELFF. The CDR3 region has the DNA TGTGCCAGCAGAATCGACAGGTCCGGGGAGCTGTTTTTT.

This clonotype occurred a few times. Here the CDR3 DNA reads TGTGCCAGCAGCCGAAATGCCCCCCTAGGCAAGGGGTCGAATGCAGATACGCAGTATTTT. Amino acids: CASSRNAPLGKGSNADTQYF. The V call is TRBV7-6, the J call TRBJ2-3; a weak D match, TRBD1 (5 bases). Germline assignment: CDR1 SGHVS and CDR2 FNYEAQ. The CDR3 has 20 residues. V lost 5 bases and J 4 bases, leaving 31 bases between the germline ends. Together with reference TRBV7-6 and TRBJ2-3, the CDR3 gives the full variable domain: GAGVSQSPRYKVTKRGQDVALRCDPISGHVSLYWYRQALGQGPEFLTYFNYEAQQDKSGLPNDRFSAERPEGSISTLTIQRTEQRDSAMYRCASSRNAPLGKGSNADTQYFGPGTRLTVL.

The table lists this clonotype with a few counts. This chain joins TRBV24-1 and TRBJ1-5; D is unresolved. Germline V CDR1 and CDR2: KGHDR, SFDVKD. Trimming removed 1 base from V and 8 bases from J, with 5 bases in between. CDR3 length equals 12 residues. The chain's CDR3 is CATSDFNEPQHF. The CDR3 DNA follows: TGTGCCACCAGTGATTTCAACGAGCCCCAGCATTTT.

The V call is TRBV27, the J call TRBJ2-7; no clear D. V lost 6 bases and J lost 3, with 9 bases in between. The CDR3 contains 12 residues. Per germline, CDR1 MNHEY and CDR2 SMNVEV (reference sequence). The CDR3 reads CASSDTNYEQYF. In nucleotides, the CDR3 is TGTGCCAGCAGCGACACCAACTACGAGCAGTACTTC.

This clonotype appeared many times. The chain is built from TRBV5-1 and TRBJ2-2; 7 nucleotides match TRBD1. The CDR3 runs 14 residues. After removal of 6 bases from V and 6 bases from J, the junction contained 8 bases not matched to a gene. Germline-derived CDR1 and CDR2 are SGHRS and YFSETQ. This chain's CDR3 is CASTRTGESGELFF. The CDR3 region has the DNA TGCGCCAGCACTCGAACAGGGGAATCCGGGGAGCTGTTTTTT.

The rearrangement uses TRBV20-1 and TRBJ2-7; 13 bases map to TRBD2. There are 12 residues in the CDR3. Germline CDR1 DFQATT, CDR2 SNEGSKA (reference sequence). The CDR3 protein is CSGLAGEGEQYF. CDR3 bases: TGCAGCGGACTAGCGGGAGAGGGGGAGCAGTACTTC.

V and J are TRBV7-9 and TRBJ2-7; 9 bases agree with TRBD2. The germline gives CDR1 SEHNR, CDR2 FQNEAQ (reference sequence). The CDR3 runs 16 residues. Trimming cost V 6 bases and J 6 bases; bases outside gene matches: 15. The CDR3 sequence is CASSSLWREGRFEQYF. CDR3 coding DNA: TGTGCCAGCAGTTCTTTGTGGCGGGAGGGGAGATTCGAGCAGTACTTC.

The chain links TRBV5-1 to TRBJ1-1; D is unresolved. Germline CDR1 SGHRS, CDR2 YFSETQ. The CDR3 runs 15 residues. V lost 0 bases and J lost 0, with 9 bases in between. The DNA of the CDR3 is TGCGCCAGCAGCTTGGACCACGGACTGAACACTGAAGCTTTCTTT. This translates into CASSLDHGLNTEAFF.

There are a few counts of this clonotype. V gene TRBV5-1 combines with J gene TRBJ2-3; D unresolved. CDR3 length equals 15 residues. CDR1 and CDR2 from the germline V gene are SGHRS and YFSETQ. V was clipped by 4 bases and J by 0 bases, with 12 bases between them. CDR3: CASSPLVVSTDTQYF. In nucleotides, the CDR3 is TGCGCCAGCAGCCCGCTGGTGGTTAGCACAGATACGCAGTATTTT.

In this sample, this clonotype turned up many times. V usage is TRBV11-2 and J usage is TRBJ2-1, with 11 bases identical to TRBD2. This CDR3 has 14 residues. Germline V gives CDR1 SGHAT, CDR2 FQNNGV. J gave up 7 bases and V 5 bases, and 4 bases lay outside the gene matches. The CDR3 spells CASSGGLAVNEQFF. DNA for the CDR3: TGTGCCAGCAGCGGGGGACTAGCGGTGAATGAGCAGTTCTTC. Looking up the rest from reference TRBV11-2 and TRBJ2-1 gives the full variable domain: EAGVAQSPRYKIIEKRQSVAFWCNPISGHATLYWYQQILGQGPKLLIQFQNNGVVDDSQLPKDRFSAERLKGVDSTLKIQPAKLEDSAVYLCASSGGLAVNEQFFGPGTRLTVL.

In this sample, this clonotype turned up a few times. The chain joins TRBV13 to TRBJ2-7, with a tentative D call TRBD2 (5 bases). Germline V gene lookup returns CDR1 PRHDT and CDR2 FYEKMQ (reference sequence). Trimming removed 7 bases at V and 4 bases at J, with 17 bases between. This CDR3 spans 14 amino acids. CDR3 loop: CASMRASSLYEQYF. The CDR3 DNA follows: TGTGCCAGCATGAGGGCTAGCTCCCTTTACGAGCAGTACTTC.

The rearrangement joins TRBV4-1 to TRBJ2-7, with 7 nucleotides matching TRBD2. With 2 bases clipped from V and 4 bases from J, the junction kept 8 bases outside the gene matches. Germline V lookup: CDR1 MGHRA, CDR2 YSYEKL. The CDR3 is 15 amino acids. The CDR3 region has the DNA TGCGCCAGCAGCCAAACTTCGGGGGGAGGGTACGAGCAGTACTTC. It is translated as CASSQTSGGGYEQYF.

This clonotype came up a few times. V is TRBV7-2 and J is TRBJ2-7, with 8 bases fitting TRBD2. The CDR3 has 15 residues. Unmatched junction bases numbered 6, after V lost 5 bases and J lost 0 bases. Germline-derived CDR1 and CDR2 are SGHTA and FQGNSA. The CDR3 DNA sequence: TGTGCCAGCAGCAGCCGAGCGGGAGACTCCTACGAGCAGTACTTC. Protein product: CASSSRAGDSYEQYF. The full variable domain, completed using reference TRBV7-2 and TRBJ2-7, is GAGVSQSPSNKVTEKGKDVELRCDPISGHTALYWYRQSLGQGLEFLIYFQGNSAPDKSGLPSDRFSAERTGGSVSTLTIQRTQQEDSAVYLCASSSRAGDSYEQYFGPGTRLTVT.

The table lists this clonotype with a count of one. This chain joins TRBV12-3 or TRBV12-4 and TRBJ2-3; 10 bases align to TRBD2. This CDR3 has 17 amino acids. With 6 bases clipped from V and 3 bases from J, the junction kept 12 bases outside the gene matches. CDR3 in amino acids: CASSRNLAGVGTDTQYF. CDR3 in DNA: TGTGCCAGCAGCCGTAACCTAGCGGGGGTCGGTACAGATACGCAGTATTTT.

The CDR3 loop reads CASSSGWPYEQYV. CDR3 sequence (DNA): TGTGCCAGCAGTTCGGGATGGCCCTACGAGCAGTACGTC. This chain joins TRBV28 and TRBJ2-7; D is perhaps TRBD2 (5 bases). CDR3 length: 13 residues. Deletions cut 4 bases from V and 2 bases from J, with 9 bases between. In germline, CDR1 is MDHEN, CDR2 SYDVKM.

This clonotype occurred a few times. The chain is built from TRBV6-1 and TRBJ1-2; D remains ambiguous. V was clipped by 7 bases and J by 8 bases, with 17 bases between them. Germline V gene sequence: CDR1 MNHNS, CDR2 SASEGT. The CDR3 consists of 13 residues. CDR3 residues: CASTEVWVEGYTF. As DNA, the CDR3 is TGTGCCAGCACCGAAGTTTGGGTTGAAGGCTACACCTTC.

The chain links TRBV10-3 to TRBJ2-1, with D perhaps matching TRBD1 or TRBD2 (5 bases each). V was trimmed by 6 bases and J by 5 bases, leaving 11 bases between them. This CDR3 is 13 amino acids long. Germline-derived CDR1 and CDR2 are ENHRY and SYGVKD. CDR3 in DNA: TGTGCCATCAGACCGGGGCCAAACAATGAGCAGTTCTTC. It translates to CAIRPGPNNEQFF.

This clonotype was seen a handful of times. The genes are TRBV19 and TRBJ2-5, with 10 bases aligning to TRBD1. CDR1 and CDR2 (germline): LNHDA, SQIVND (reference sequence). The CDR3 length is 15 residues. With V trimmed by 5 bases and J by 5 bases, 8 bases remained unmatched. The CDR3 region is CASSARDRGAETQYF. The CDR3 nucleotides are TGTGCCAGTAGTGCCCGGGACAGGGGTGCTGAGACCCAGTACTTC.

V gene TRBV3-1 combines with J gene TRBJ2-2; no reliable D call. The CDR3 covers 15 residues. V was pared by 2 bases and J by 3 bases, with 10 bases between. Germline V gene sequence: CDR1 LGHDT, CDR2 YNNKEL (reference sequence). CDR3 sequence (DNA): TGTGCCAGCAGCCAACGTCGGGTCGACACCGGGGAGCTGTTTTTT. Its protein is CASSQRRVDTGELFF.

This clonotype appeared a few times. The chain uses TRBV6-1 and TRBJ2-1; TRBD2 agrees at 10 bases. Germline trimming cut 4 bases from V and 2 bases from J; bases unmatched to any gene: 17. Germline V gene data show CDR1 as MNHNS and CDR2 as SASEGT. This CDR3 comprises 20 residues. CDR3 coding DNA: TGTGCCAGCAGTGTGTTTCGAACTAGCGGGGCTGCAGAAACCTACAATGAGCAGTTCTTC. Amino acids: CASSVFRTSGAAETYNEQFF.

Only a few counts were recorded for this clonotype. This chain joins TRBV5-1 and TRBJ2-2, with D unresolved. Germline loops: CDR1 SGHRS, CDR2 YFSETQ. The V end was cut by 7 bases, the J end by 3 bases, with 16 bases between. The CDR3 covers 15 residues. The CDR3 sequence: CASAPKDPHTGELFF. The CDR3 bases are TGCGCCAGCGCCCCTAAGGACCCGCACACCGGGGAGCTGTTTTTT.

The chain couples TRBV10-3 to TRBJ2-2, with TRBD1 matching 8 bases. The CDR3 consists of 14 residues. Germline V gives CDR1 ENHRY, CDR2 SYGVKD. The V segment lost 6 bases and the J segment 7 bases; nucleotides outside the gene matches: 7. The CDR3 DNA reads as TGTGCCATCAGACAGGACAGGGTCGACGGGGAGCTGTTTTTT. Its protein is CAIRQDRVDGELFF.